This TCR beta chain was recorded in a study of radiotherapy plus CTLA-4 blockade in lung cancer. The overall study: Patients showed objective responses in 18% of cases, and disease control was achieved by 31%.

Per the germline V gene, CDR1 is SNHLY and CDR2 is FYNNEI. This CDR3 is built from 14 residues. Trimming shortened V by 6 bases and J by 0 bases, and 12 bases separated the two germline ends. The protocol was immunoSEQ multiplex PCR, while the TCRdb copy is restricted to in-frame clones and leaves out a portion. In the table there are 40,000 to 55,000 clones, 86% of which are singletons. The rearrangement joins TRBV2 to TRBJ2-7, with a weak D call TRBD1 (6 bases). This sequence originates from a human donor with non-small cell lung cancer that progressed on radiotherapy plus ipilimumab. Some clones in this sample may be carry-over from other donors' samples. This specimen was peripheral blood, taken from a patient treated with radiotherapy plus ipilimumab. The CDR3 bases are TGTGCCAGCAGCCTTACAGGGACCTCCTACGAGCAGTACTTC. Its translation: CASSLTGTSYEQYF.